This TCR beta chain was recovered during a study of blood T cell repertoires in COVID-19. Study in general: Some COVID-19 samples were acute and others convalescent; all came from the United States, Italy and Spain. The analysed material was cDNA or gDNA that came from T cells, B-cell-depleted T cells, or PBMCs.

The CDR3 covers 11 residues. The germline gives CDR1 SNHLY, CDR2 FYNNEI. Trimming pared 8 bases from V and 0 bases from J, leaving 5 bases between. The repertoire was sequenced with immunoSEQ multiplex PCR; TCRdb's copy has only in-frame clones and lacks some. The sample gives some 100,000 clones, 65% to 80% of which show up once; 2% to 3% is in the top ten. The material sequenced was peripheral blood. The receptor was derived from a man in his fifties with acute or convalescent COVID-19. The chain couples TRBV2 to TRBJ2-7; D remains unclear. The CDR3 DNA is TGTGCCAGCTCGAGCTCCTACGAGCAGTACTTC. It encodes CASSSSYEQYF.